The next 9 T cell receptor beta chains were all read from a single sample in a study of regulatory T cells in long-lasting Graves disease (dated by TCRdb to about 2021). The sample's time point label is to be understood as: newly diagnosed GD, antithyroid drugs for less than 3 months. For both TCR sequencing and RNA sequencing, RNA was extracted from PBMCs using TRIzol. The library was made by multiplex PCR. The sample was run on an Illumina HiSeq 4000. iRepertoire HTBI primers and Arm-PCR amplification of CDR3 regions were used to construct TCR beta libraries. The public reads were reprocessed in TCRdb via fastp at Q25 and MiXCR, keeping in-frame beta chains. Merged by CDR3 protein, the rows form single entries marked with the most common genes and DNA. The sample table contains fewer than 350,000 distinct CDR3 sequences; only one count was recorded for over 15% of them. 35% to 45% of the sample belongs to the ten largest clones.

Here the sequenced sample was peripheral blood mononuclear cells (PBMCs), taken at new diagnosis, from a patient treated with antithyroid drugs. The receptors come from a female donor with Graves disease.

Comments on this clonotype: A much larger clone differs by one base, so this may be a read error. This chain connects TRBV14 to TRBJ2-7; 8 bases match TRBD2. This CDR3 has 15 amino acids. Trimming removed 1 base from V and 6 bases from J; junction bases left unmatched: 8. Germline CDR1 is SGHDN and CDR2 is FVKESK. The CDR3 sequence is CASSQGIGRACEQYF. In nucleotides, the CDR3 is TGTGCCAGCAGCCAAGGGATCGGGAGGGCCTGCGAGCAGTACTTC.

The gene calls are TRBV12-3 or TRBV12-4 and TRBJ2-2, with D possibly being TRBD2 (5 bases). With 3 bases removed from V and 6 bases from J, the gap between germline ends came to 17 bases. The CDR3 is 16 amino acids. The CDR3 sequence: CASSFPGDTPPGELFF. CDR3 in DNA: TGTGCCAGCAGTTTCCCCGGGGATACCCCCCCCGGGGAGCTGTTTTTT.

This clonotype was seen at least ten times. V gene TRBV6-2 or TRBV6-3 combines with J gene TRBJ2-5, with D perhaps TRBD1 (5 bases). Per germline, CDR1 MNHEY and CDR2 SVGEGT. The V end lost 2 bases, the J end lost 5 bases, and 9 bases lay between the germline ends. The CDR3 length is 13 residues. CDR3 coding DNA: TGTGCCAGCAGTTACCCAGGGTGGGAGACCCAGTACTTC. As protein: CASSYPGWETQYF.

This clonotype was seen more than once but under ten times. The CDR3 protein is CASEGKGANVLTF. The CDR3 DNA sequence: TGTGCCAGCGAGGGAAAGGGGGCCAACGTCCTGACTTTC. The chain recombines TRBV25-1 with TRBJ2-6, with D perhaps TRBD2 (5 bases). Trimming left V 8 bases short and J 4 bases short, with 9 bases between. CDR1 and CDR2 from the germline V gene are MGHDK and SYGVNS. The length of the CDR3 is 13 residues.

This clonotype was seen many times. V is TRBV19 and J is TRBJ1-5; TRBD1 agrees at 8 bases. The CDR3 length is 16 residues. V lost 4 bases and J lost 2; bases outside the gene matches: 7. Germline-derived CDR1 and CDR2 are LNHDA and SQIVND (reference sequence). CDR3 in DNA: TGTGCCAGTAGTAGGGGATACAGGGGGGGCAATCAGCCCCAGCATTTT. This gives the protein CASSRGYRGGNQPQHF.

This clonotype was counted ten times or more. The V call is TRBV6-2 or TRBV6-3, the J call TRBJ2-2; tentative D call: TRBD2 (5 bases). The V end lost 6 bases, the J end lost 7 bases, and 15 bases lay between the germline ends. The germline V gene has CDR1 MNHEY and CDR2 SVGEGT. This CDR3 has 14 amino acids. The CDR3 is CASSPRGRGGELFF. The CDR3 coding sequence is TGTGCCAGCAGCCCAAGAGGACGGGGCGGGGAGCTGTTTTTT.

This clonotype was counted ten times or more. The chain links TRBV28 to TRBJ2-7, with 9 positions matching TRBD2. Germline V gene lookup returns CDR1 MDHEN and CDR2 SYDVKM. V was clipped by 7 bases and J by 5 bases; unmatched bases: 15. The CDR3 extends over 16 amino acids. The CDR3 loop reads CASTPGVGAGGHEQYF. CDR3 DNA sequence: TGTGCCAGCACCCCCGGTGTAGGAGCGGGAGGTCACGAGCAGTACTTC.

With regard to this clonotype: One base away lies a much larger clone, so this may be a sequencing read error. This chain links TRBV7-2 with TRBJ2-7; D is possibly TRBD2 (5 bases). The germline V gene encodes CDR1 SGHTA and CDR2 FQGNSA. The CDR3 runs to 13 residues. The CDR3 protein is CASSLMRAYEQCF. The CDR3 bases are TGTGCCAGCAGCTTAATGAGGGCCTACGAGCAGTGCTTC.

The V gene is TRBV25-1, the J gene TRBJ2-5; 7 positions match TRBD2. The J segment lost 7 bases and the V segment lost 1 base, leaving 6 bases of the junction unmatched. Germline V gene sequence: CDR1 MGHDK, CDR2 SYGVNS. The CDR3 covers 14 residues. CDR3 loop: CASSEWAGEGTQYF. Here the CDR3 DNA reads TGTGCCAGCAGTGAATGGGCGGGAGAGGGGACCCAGTACTTC. Full variable domain (rest looked up from reference TRBV25-1 and TRBJ2-5): EADIYQTPRYLVIGTGKKITLECSQTMGHDKMYWYQQDPGMELHLIHYSYGVNSTEKGDLSSESTVSRIRTEHFPLTLESARPSHTSQYLCASSEWAGEGTQYFGPGTRLLVL.